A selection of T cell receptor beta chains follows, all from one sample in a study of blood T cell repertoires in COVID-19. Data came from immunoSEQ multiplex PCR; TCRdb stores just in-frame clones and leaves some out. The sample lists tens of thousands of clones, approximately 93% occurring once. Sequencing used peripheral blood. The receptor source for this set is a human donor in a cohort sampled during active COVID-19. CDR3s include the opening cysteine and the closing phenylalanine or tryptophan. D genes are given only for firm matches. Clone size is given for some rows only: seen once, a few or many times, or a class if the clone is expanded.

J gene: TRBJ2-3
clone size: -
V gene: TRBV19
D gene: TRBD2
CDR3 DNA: TGTGCCAGTAGTGTCCAGATTAGCGGGGGCACAGATACGCAGTATTTT
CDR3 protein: CASSVQISGGTDTQYF

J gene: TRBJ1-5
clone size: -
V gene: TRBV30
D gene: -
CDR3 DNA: TGTGCCTGGAGTGTCAGGATGAGCAATCAGCCCCAGCATTTT
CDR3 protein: CAWSVRMSNQPQHF

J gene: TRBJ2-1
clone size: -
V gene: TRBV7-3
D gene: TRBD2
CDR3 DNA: TGTGCCAGCAACAATAGGGTAGCGGGCTCCTACAATGAGCAGTTCTTC
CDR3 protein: CASNNRVAGSYNEQFF

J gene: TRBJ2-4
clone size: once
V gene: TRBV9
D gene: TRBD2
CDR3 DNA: TGTGCCAGCAGCTCCAGCGCTGGGACTAGCGGCCCTTTAGCCAAAAACATTCAGTACTTC
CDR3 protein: CASSSSAGTSGPLAKNIQYF

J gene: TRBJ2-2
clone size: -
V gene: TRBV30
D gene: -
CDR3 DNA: TGTGCCTGGAGATTCACTTGGACTGAGAAAACCGGGGAGCTGTTTTTT
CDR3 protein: CAWRFTWTEKTGELFF

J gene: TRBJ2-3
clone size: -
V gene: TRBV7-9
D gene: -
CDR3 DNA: TGTGCCAGCAGCTTTAGACAGTCACTCTTCACAGATACGCAGTATTTT
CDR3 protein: CASSFRQSLFTDTQYF

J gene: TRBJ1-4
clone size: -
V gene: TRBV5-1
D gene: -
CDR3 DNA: TGCGCCAGCAGCTTGTTGCAGGGAACAGGTGAAAAACTGTTTTTT
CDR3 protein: CASSLLQGTGEKLFF

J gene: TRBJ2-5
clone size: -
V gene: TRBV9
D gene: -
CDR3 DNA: TGTGCCAGCAGCGTAGGTTCCGGGGGTGAGACCCAGTACTTC
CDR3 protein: CASSVGSGGETQYF

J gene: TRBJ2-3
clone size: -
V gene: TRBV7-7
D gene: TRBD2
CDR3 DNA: TGTGCCAGCAGCCCTAGCGGGGGCCAGGTGGATACGCAGTATTTT
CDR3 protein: CASSPSGGQVDTQYF

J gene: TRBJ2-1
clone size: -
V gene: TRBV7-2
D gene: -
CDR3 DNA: TGTGCCAGCAGCTTATTTCTAGCCCGTGAGCAGTTCTTC
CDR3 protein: CASSLFLAREQFF

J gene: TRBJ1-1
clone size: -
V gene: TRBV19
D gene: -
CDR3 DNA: TGTGCCAGTAGTTCTTGGACAGTCATGAACACTGAAGCTTTCTTT
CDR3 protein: CASSSWTVMNTEAFF

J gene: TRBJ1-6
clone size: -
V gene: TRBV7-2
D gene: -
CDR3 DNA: TGTGCCAGCAGCCCGGGGTCCCGGAATAATTCACCCCTCCACTTT
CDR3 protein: CASSPGSRNNSPLHF

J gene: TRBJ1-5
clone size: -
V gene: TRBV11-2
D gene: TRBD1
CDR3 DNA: TGTGCCAGCAGCTTGGACAGGGATCAGCCCCAGCATTTT
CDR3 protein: CASSLDRDQPQHF

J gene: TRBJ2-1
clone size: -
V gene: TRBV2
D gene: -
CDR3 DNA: TGTGCCAGCAGCGACAGCTACAATGAGCAGTTCTTC
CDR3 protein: CASSDSYNEQFF

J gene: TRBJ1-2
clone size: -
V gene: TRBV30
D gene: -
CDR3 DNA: TGTGCCTGGGGACCCCCCGCCACAGGGCCAGCTAACTATGGCTACACCTTC
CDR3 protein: CAWGPPATGPANYGYTF

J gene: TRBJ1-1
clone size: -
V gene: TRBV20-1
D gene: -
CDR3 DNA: TGCAGTGCTGAGGGATCCACTGAAGCTTTCTTT
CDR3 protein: CSAEGSTEAFF

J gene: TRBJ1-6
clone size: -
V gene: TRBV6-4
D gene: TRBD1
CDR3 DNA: TGTGCCAGCAGTGACTCGGACAGGGGTAGCTCACCCCTCCACTTT
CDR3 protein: CASSDSDRGSSPLHF

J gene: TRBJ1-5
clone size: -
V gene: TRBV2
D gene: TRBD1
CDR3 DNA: TGTGCCAGCAGCATACAGGGGGCTGATCAGCCCCAGCATTTT
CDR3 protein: CASSIQGADQPQHF

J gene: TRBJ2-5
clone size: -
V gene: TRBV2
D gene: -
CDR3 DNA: TGTGCCAGCGCGACGTGGGGGGTCGGCGAGACCCAGTACTTC
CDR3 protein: CASATWGVGETQYF

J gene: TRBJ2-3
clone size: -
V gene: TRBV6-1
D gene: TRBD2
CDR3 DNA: TGTGCCAGCAGTGAGACTAGCGGGGGGCCAGATACGCAGTATTTT
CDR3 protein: CASSETSGGPDTQYF

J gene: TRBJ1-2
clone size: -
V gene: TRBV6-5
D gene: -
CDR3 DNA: TGTGCCAGCAGTTCTCAGGGCCTTAGGTATGGCTACACCTTC
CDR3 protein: CASSSQGLRYGYTF

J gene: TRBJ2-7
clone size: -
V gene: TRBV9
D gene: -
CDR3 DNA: TGTGCCAGCAGCGTCTCCGCGAGCTCCTACGAGCAGTACTTC
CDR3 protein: CASSVSASSYEQYF

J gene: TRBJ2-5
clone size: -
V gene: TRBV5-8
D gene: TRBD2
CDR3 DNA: TGTGCCAGCAGCTTCGGGCTAGCGGGGGGCTCGCAAGAGACCCAGTACTTC
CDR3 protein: CASSFGLAGGSQETQYF

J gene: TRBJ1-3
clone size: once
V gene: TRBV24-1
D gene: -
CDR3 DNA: TGTGCCACCAGCGGGGACTCTGGAAACACCATATATTTT
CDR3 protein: CATSGDSGNTIYF

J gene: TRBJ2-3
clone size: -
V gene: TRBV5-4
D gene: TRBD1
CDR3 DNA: TGTGCCAGCATGCCCCGGGACAGGGGTTCAGATACGCAGTATTTT
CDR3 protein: CASMPRDRGSDTQYF

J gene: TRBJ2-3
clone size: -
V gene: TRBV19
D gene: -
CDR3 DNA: TGTGCCAGTAGTAAGCTTGCGGGTAGCACAGATACGCAGTATTTT
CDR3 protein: CASSKLAGSTDTQYF